Shown below are 21 T cell receptor beta chains from a single sample sequenced in a study of T cell responses to AZD1222 COVID-19 vaccine. The method was immunoSEQ multiplex PCR; TCRdb's version includes in-frame clones alone and lacks a portion of them. The sample contains roughly 200,000 clones, 90% to 95% of which appear only once. The specimen was peripheral blood, collected 28 days after the second dose of the MenACWY control vaccine. The source of these receptors is an adult who received the MenACWY meningococcal vaccine as a control.

V and J are TRBV11-2 and TRBJ2-1; D call uncertain. The CDR3 contains 12 residues. Germline CDR1 and CDR2: SGHAT and FQNNGV. Trimming shortened V by 5 bases and J by 6 bases, and 8 bases separated the two germline ends. The CDR3 loop is CASSPPGNEQFF. The CDR3 coding sequence is TGTGCCAGCAGCCCACCAGGCAATGAGCAGTTCTTC. Variable domain in full (rest from reference TRBV11-2 and TRBJ2-1): EAGVAQSPRYKIIEKRQSVAFWCNPISGHATLYWYQQILGQGPKLLIQFQNNGVVDDSQLPKDRFSAERLKGVDSTLKIQPAKLEDSAVYLCASSPPGNEQFFGPGTRLTVL.

This clone has a handful of counts. The genes are TRBV3-1 (or the pseudogene TRBV3-2) and TRBJ1-5; D is unresolved. The germline V and J ends were trimmed by 1 base and 4 bases, with 8 bases remaining between them. Looked up from germline, CDR1 is LGHDT and CDR2 is YNNKEL (reference sequence). The CDR3 sequence is 14 residues long. The CDR3 DNA reads TGTGCCAGCAGCCAAGCGGGCCAGAATCAGCCCCAGCATTTT. Encoded protein: CASSQAGQNQPQHF.

J is TRBJ1-3 and V is TRBV4-2; 7 bases are shared with TRBD1. The CDR3 sequence is 14 residues long. Germline V CDR1 and CDR2: LGHNA, YNFKEQ. The J segment lost 7 bases and the V segment lost 1 base, leaving 4 bases of the junction unmatched. The CDR3 region is CASSQGQGRNTIYF. CDR3 coding DNA: TGTGCCAGCAGCCAAGGACAGGGCAGGAACACCATATATTTT.

This clone was observed once. This rearrangement joins TRBV7-2 to TRBJ1-5; TRBD1 might be the D (5 bases). Trimming took 4 bases from V and 4 from J, leaving 11 bases between them. Germline values: CDR1 SGHTA, CDR2 FQGNSA. This CDR3 is 14 amino acids long. CDR3 sequence reads: CASSSRVGNQPQHF. CDR3 in DNA: TGTGCCAGCAGCTCCAGGGTCGGGAATCAGCCCCAGCATTTT.

The CDR3 DNA is TGTGCCAGCACAAGGCTAACAGGGGACTATGGCTACACCTTC. This sequence encodes CASTRLTGDYGYTF. The chain uses TRBV28 and TRBJ1-2, with 7 bases lining up with TRBD1. CDR3 size: 14 residues. Germline CDR1 MDHEN, CDR2 SYDVKM. V lost 7 bases and J lost 3; bases outside the gene matches: 8.

About this clone: Its ends do not fully match the called genes, so a read error is possible. V is TRBV7-2 and J is TRBJ1-2; D might be TRBD1 (6 bases). CDR1 is SGHTA and CDR2 is FQGNSA in the germline V gene. The CDR3 covers 13 residues. The CDR3 sequence: CASSPGTVWGAAF. The CDR3 region has the DNA TGTGCCAGCAGCCCTGGGACGGTCTGGGGGGCGGCCTTC.

The rearrangement joins TRBV15 to TRBJ1-4; the D gene is possibly TRBD1 (6 bases). This CDR3 is 16 amino acids long. V shed 0 bases and J shed 8 bases, with 16 bases lying between them. Germline V gene sequence: CDR1 LNHNV, CDR2 YYDKDF (reference sequence). The CDR3 DNA follows: TGTGCCACCAGCAGAGAGAGGGGGGATCTTCGAGAAAAACTGTTTTTT. Translating it yields CATSRERGDLREKLFF.

V and J are TRBV5-4 and TRBJ2-5; 13 bases are a match to TRBD2. The CDR3 has 17 residues. V was pared by 3 bases and J by 4 bases, with 9 bases of the junction left unmatched. Germline values: CDR1 SGHNT, CDR2 YYREEE (reference sequence). CDR3 sequence reads: CASSSRLAGGPTETQYF. CDR3 sequence (DNA): TGTGCCAGCAGCTCGCGACTAGCGGGGGGCCCGACAGAGACCCAGTACTTC.

The chain has TRBV18 and TRBJ1-6; D is uncertain. V lost 2 bases and J 0 bases, leaving 8 bases between the germline ends. The CDR3 runs 16 residues. From germline, CDR1 is KGHSH and CDR2 LQKENI. The CDR3 bases are TGTGCCAGCTCACCATCTAAGAGCTCCTATAATTCACCCCTCCACTTT. Its translation: CASSPSKSSYNSPLHF.

V and J are TRBV12-3 or TRBV12-4 and TRBJ1-5; D gene unclear. Deletions cut 6 bases from V and 2 bases from J, with 8 bases between. This CDR3 has 13 residues. The CDR3: CASRGSGNQPQHF. The CDR3 DNA sequence: TGTGCCAGCAGAGGGAGCGGCAATCAGCCCCAGCATTTT.

This sequence joins TRBV4-1 and TRBJ1-3; no clear D. The V end lost 0 bases, the J end lost 2 bases, and 8 bases lay between the germline ends. Germline-derived CDR1 and CDR2 are MGHRA and YSYEKL. The CDR3 has 15 amino acids. CDR3 coding DNA: TGCGCCAGCAGCCAAGATCCAGCCGCTGGAAACACCATATATTTT. It is translated as CASSQDPAAGNTIYF.

The rearrangement links TRBV27 to TRBJ1-5; TRBD1 matches at 7 bases. The length of the CDR3 is 14 residues. CDR1 and CDR2 (germline): MNHEY, SMNVEV (reference sequence). V shed 5 bases and J 7 bases; nucleotides not matched to a gene: 8. CDR3 loop: CASSRTGAWQPQHF. For the CDR3, the DNA is TGTGCCAGCAGTCGTACAGGGGCATGGCAGCCCCAGCATTTT.

The J gene is TRBJ1-1, the V gene TRBV7-2; D gene uncertain. Germline loops: CDR1 SGHTA, CDR2 FQGNSA. Trimming took off 4 bases at V and 0 bases at J, with 6 bases between the two ends. The CDR3 spans 13 residues. CDR3 region: CASSSQMNTEAFF. The CDR3, as DNA: TGTGCCAGCAGCTCCCAAATGAACACTGAAGCTTTCTTT.

The chain recombines TRBV7-2 with TRBJ2-5; 8 positions match TRBD1. The CDR3 consists of 16 residues. The junction had 10 bases not matched to a gene; V was cut back by 2 bases and J by 5 bases. The V gene's germline CDR1 is SGHTA and CDR2 FQGNSA. The CDR3 sequence: CASSLRPGGAGETQYF. For the CDR3, the DNA is TGTGCCAGCAGCTTACGGCCAGGGGGCGCGGGGGAGACCCAGTACTTC.

The V call is TRBV7-9, the J call TRBJ2-3, with 8 bases lining up with TRBD2. Germline lookup yields CDR1 SEHNR and CDR2 FQNEAQ (reference sequence). V lost 1 base to trimming and J lost 6 bases; unmatched junction nucleotides: 6. The CDR3 is 15 amino acids. The CDR3 DNA reads as TGTGCCAGCAGCTTAGTGCGGGGGGCCCTGGATACGCAGTATTTT. Its translation: CASSLVRGALDTQYF.

CDR3 coding DNA: TGTGCCAGCAGCCGTACCGGACAGGGGAACTATGGCTACACCTTC. Its protein product is CASSRTGQGNYGYTF. V is TRBV6-2 or TRBV6-3 and J is TRBJ1-2; 9 bases are a match to TRBD1. J was trimmed by 2 bases and V by 6 bases; bases with no gene match: 7. The germline V gene has CDR1 MNHEY and CDR2 SVGEGT. The CDR3 loop spans 15 amino acids.

The V and J genes are TRBV6-5 and TRBJ1-4; D is perhaps TRBD1 (6 bases). The CDR3 is 14 amino acids. Germline CDR1 is MNHEY and CDR2 is SVGAGI. V was trimmed by 6 bases and J by 5 bases, leaving 13 bases between them. CDR3 coding DNA: TGTGCCAGCAGAGCACAGGGAGGGAATGAAAAACTGTTTTTT. Protein sequence: CASRAQGGNEKLFF.

The genes are TRBV18 and TRBJ1-1; D perhaps matches TRBD1 (6 bases). CDR1 KGHSH and CDR2 LQKENI come from the germline V gene. The CDR3 has 17 amino acids. V gave up 3 bases and J gave up 5 bases, with 22 bases separating them. The CDR3 loop is CASSPGRGGAGRTEAFF. CDR3 DNA sequence: TGTGCCAGCTCACCGGGGCGCGGGGGGGCCGGACGGACTGAAGCTTTCTTT.

The rearrangement links TRBV19 to TRBJ1-5; D gene uncertain. Per germline, CDR1 LNHDA and CDR2 SQIVND (reference sequence). V was shortened by 5 bases and J by 6 bases, with 17 bases between the two germline ends. The CDR3 loop spans 15 amino acids. CDR3 in DNA: TGTGCCAGTAGTTCTTCGTGGGGTGCACGTCAGCCCCAGCATTTT. Translating it yields CASSSSWGARQPQHF.

The chain carries TRBV15 and TRBJ1-6; D gene uncertain. V gave up 0 bases and J gave up 5 bases, with 5 bases separating them. The CDR3 contains 14 residues. The germline gives CDR1 LNHNV, CDR2 YYDKDF (reference sequence). The CDR3 loop is CATSREQNNSPLHF. The CDR3 DNA reads TGTGCCACCAGCAGAGAACAGAATAATTCACCCCTCCACTTT.

This chain links TRBV9 with TRBJ2-7; no clear D. The CDR3 covers 13 residues. Between the trimmed V and J ends, which lost 4 bases and 6 bases, there was a span of 14 bases. Germline V gene data show CDR1 as SGDLS and CDR2 as YYNGEE. The CDR3: CASSPPEVSEQYF. CDR3 sequence (DNA): TGTGCCAGCAGCCCCCCCGAGGTGAGCGAGCAGTACTTC.